Each of the 5 T cell receptor beta chains below was sequenced from the same sample in a study of T cell changes during pregnancy in multiple sclerosis. The data were produced by immunoSEQ multiplex PCR, yet TCRdb's version contains in-frame clones alone and is incomplete. This sample has 60,000 to 75,000 clones, with about 93% found just once. The sample in question was CD8+ T cells from peripheral blood mononuclear cells, obtained in the second trimester of pregnancy. The receptors shown here come from a female donor with multiple sclerosis, enrolled in a pregnancy study.

The CDR3 region is CASSFSGGTDTQYF. In DNA, the CDR3 is TGTGCCAGCAGCTTTAGCGGGGGCACAGATACGCAGTATTTT. The chain is built from TRBV9 and TRBJ2-3; 8 nucleotides match TRBD2. The CDR3 spans 14 residues. Germline V gene sequence: CDR1 SGDLS, CDR2 YYNGEE. J lost 1 base, V lost 4 bases, and 2 bases had no gene match.

This sequence joins TRBV4-3 and TRBJ2-1; no definite D call. Germline assignment: CDR1 LGHNA and CDR2 YSLEER. Trimming took 1 base from V and 0 from J, leaving 7 bases between them. This CDR3 region has 15 residues. CDR3 nucleotides: TGCGCCAGCAGCCAAGTTGTCGGCTCCTACAATGAGCAGTTCTTC. It specifies CASSQVVGSYNEQFF.

V is TRBV9 and J is TRBJ2-7, with a possible D match to TRBD2 (5 bases). The CDR3 is made up of 14 amino acids. Trimming cost V 0 bases and J 5 bases, with 12 bases left between them. Germline loops: CDR1 SGDLS, CDR2 YYNGEE. The CDR3 DNA reads TGTGCCAGCAGCGTAGCTGCCCGGACTCACGAGCAGTACTTC. It yields the protein CASSVAARTHEQYF.

This chain joins TRBV7-8 and TRBJ2-6; tentative D call: TRBD1 (6 bases). Trimming pared 2 bases from V and 2 bases from J, leaving 10 bases between. Germline CDR1 reads SGHVS; CDR2 reads FQNEAQ. This CDR3 has 16 amino acids. For the CDR3, the DNA is TGTGCCAGCAGCTTACTGGGGGCGACTGGGGCCAACGTCCTGACTTTC. Amino acid sequence: CASSLLGATGANVLTF. The full variable domain, with the rest looked up from reference TRBV7-8 and TRBJ2-6, is GAGVSQSPRYKVAKRGQDVALRCDPISGHVSLFWYQQALGQGPEFLTYFQNEAQLDKSGLPSDRFFAERPEGSVSTLKIQRTQQEDSAVYLCASSLLGATGANVLTFGAGSRLTVL.

This clone was seen a single time. V and J are TRBV19 and TRBJ2-2; TRBD2 agrees at 9 bases. This CDR3 is 16 amino acids long. The germline V gene has CDR1 LNHDA and CDR2 SQIVND (reference sequence). V lost 5 bases and J lost 5; bases outside the gene matches: 9. The CDR3 DNA follows: TGTGCCAGTAGTTGGCTGTTAGCGGGAGTTACCGGGGAGCTGTTTTTT. It translates to CASSWLLAGVTGELFF.